This TCR beta chain was sequenced in a study of vaccination and CD4 T cells after COVID-19 (dated by TCRdb to the early 2020s). Regarding the complete study: Convalescent patients had a positive SARS-CoV-2 result on nasal swab PCR, and of these patients, some 10 had mild disease and one had severe disease. The convalescent cohort comprised six males and four females, including two Hispanic individuals, seven Caucasians, two Asians and one multiracial person. Culture stimuli were overlapping spike peptide pools from SARS-CoV-2 and from the common cold coronaviruses HCoV-NL63, HCoV-OC43 and HCoV-229E. In nine to eleven COVID-19 convalescent patients and a few infection-naive healthy vaccine recipients, researchers compared the spike-specific CD4+ TCR repertoire from before mRNA vaccination with the repertoire from after. Participants got two doses of the Pfizer-BioNTech BNT162b2 vaccine (n=8) or two doses of the Moderna mRNA-1273 vaccine (n=2). As controls, cultures received a CEFX viral epitope pool (the positive control), an HIV-1 Nef peptide pool (the negative control), or no peptide at all. Post-vaccine blood samples were collected a median of around 2.5 months after the second vaccine dose, ranging from roughly 13 to 250 days. Post-COVID blood samples were collected from convalescent patients a median of around 100 days after diagnosis, with a range of about 30 to 170 days. General study outcomes and caveats: In convalescent patients, a median approximately 83% of post-vaccine SARS-CoV-2-reactive clones were detected only after vaccination, suggesting vaccine-specific priming. Of the vaccine-specific clones found in convalescent patients, nearly all (304 of 307) were mono-reactive for SARS-CoV-2 spike instead of being cross-reactive with common cold coronaviruses. The median count of SARS-CoV-2-reactive clonotypes went up from around 21 after infection to about 41 after vaccination, although the change was not significant. Only a relatively small number of convalescent patients were included in the study, and early timepoints following natural infection were not analyzed.

The library came from PCR. At the Johns Hopkins FTIC core, DNA from the cultured CD4+ T cells underwent TCR sequencing with the Oncomine TCR Beta short-read assay. The QIAamp micro DNA kit was used to extract genomic DNA from the cultured CD4+ T cells. Oncomine TCR Beta libraries from cultured CD4+ T cells were pooled using unique dual indexes and sequenced on an Illumina iSeq 100. Per the original workflow: Non-productive sequences were removed, and CDR3s that did not start with C, did not end with F or W, or were shorter than 7 amino acids were discarded. Antigen-specific clonotypes were identified using the MANAFEST web application through comparison of peptide-stimulated wells with reference and other culture wells. To be called positive, a clone needed an FDR below 0.05, an odds ratio above 5, and a productive frequency above 0.1% in at least two of three replicate wells. Cross-reactive clonotypes were defined as significantly expanded in both SARS-CoV-2 spike wells and at least one common cold coronavirus spike condition. Levenshtein distances (stringdist) and unrooted phylogenetic trees (ape) in R version 3.6.1 were used to assess CDR3 homology. TCRdb reanalyzed the raw reads on its own, using fastp at Q25 for trimming and MiXCR for clone calling, and kept in-frame beta chains. All rows with the same CDR3 protein become a single entry with the most common DNA and genes. Here the V and J calls rest on TCRdb's processing, not on the authors' analysis. Recorded for this sample are approximately 9,700 distinct CDR3 sequences; about two thirds of them occurred a single time. The ten largest clones take up around 35% of the sample.

This clonotype was seen a few times. No antigen is known for it. No quality values exist for individual bases; no much larger clone is one base distant. Compared with germline, V lacks 4 bases and J lacks 4 bases; bases without a gene match: 7. The CDR3 runs 15 amino acids, cysteine and phenylalanine included. Only the CDR3 part of the read is kept: 45 bases, read in frame from the first base. The germline V gene yields KGHDR for CDR1 and SFDVKD for CDR2. Per the publication, the treatment or condition label means: approximately nine-day PBMC culture with coronavirus spike peptide pools or control peptides (ViraFEST assay). To expand antigen-specific T cells with peptide pools and then pick out the expanded clonotypes through TCR sequencing, the study relied on the ViraFEST assay. Positive SARS-CoV-2 PCR tests in the convalescent patients dated from March to December 2020, before Alpha, Beta and Delta variants emerged in the United States. Each well held millions of PBMCs cultured with roughly 10 ug/ml peptide pools in IMDM containing around 4.5% human AB serum and 8 to 10 IU/ml IL-2. Half of the culture medium was replaced with fresh IL-2-containing medium on days 3 and 7. CD4+ T cells were isolated after about nine days of culture through negative selection using the EasySep CD4+ T cell isolation kit. PBMCs were separated from whole blood using Ficoll-Paque Plus gradient centrifugation and then either used fresh or cryopreserved at -140C. Each culture condition was generally run in triplicate wells.

Sequenced material: CD4+ T cells from blood, cultured in vitro. The sequence is built from TRBV24-1 and TRBJ2-7; 9 junctional bases match TRBD1. The TCR comes from a human donor who had recovered from COVID-19. The nucleotide sequence reads TGTGCCACCAGTGAGGGGGGACAGGGAGGATACGAGCAGTACTTC. Translated, it reads CATSEGGQGGYEQYF.